The rows below give T cell receptor beta chains drawn from one sample of a study of control samples from healthy donors and cancer patients. Some clones are missing from TCRdb's copy, which holds only in-frame ones; the method was immunoSEQ multiplex PCR. There are 100,000 to 150,000 clones in the sample; approximately 84% occur only once, and more than 1.5% lies in the top ten. What was sequenced was blood. The receptors stem from a man younger than 30 in good health. The CDR3 runs from the conserved cysteine through the conserved F or W. A D gene is named only where the DNA matches it firmly. Size tells how often a clone was seen (once, few, many) or the class of an expanded clone, and some rows leave it out.

CDR3nt | CDR3aa | v_gene | d_gene | j_gene | abundance
TGTGCCAGCAGCCGACAGGGGGTCTTCACAGATACGCAGTATTTT | CASSRQGVFTDTQYF | TRBV5-4 | TRBD1 | TRBJ2-3 | NA
TGTGCCAGCAGCCAAGATATAGGGGGCGGGGGCCGCACTGAAGCTTTCTTT | CASSQDIGGGGRTEAFF | TRBV3-1/TRBV3-2 | TRBD1 | TRBJ1-1 | NA
TGTGCCAGCAGCATCCGAGGGGACGGAGGGGAGCTGTTTTTT | CASSIRGDGGELFF | TRBV9 | NA | TRBJ2-2 | NA
TGTGCCAGCAGTACAATAGGGGGCGTTTATGGCTACACCTTC | CASSTIGGVYGYTF | TRBV6-5 | TRBD1 | TRBJ1-2 | NA
TGTGCCAGCAGCTTAGGACTAGCGGGAGCTGTAGATACGCAGTATTTT | CASSLGLAGAVDTQYF | TRBV11-2 | TRBD2 | TRBJ2-3 | NA
TGTGCCAGCAGCCCCCGGGACAGTAGCAAAGAGACCCAGTACTTC | CASSPRDSSKETQYF | TRBV11-3 | TRBD1 | TRBJ2-5 | NA
TGTGCCAGCACGACGGGAGGGGGGCACAATGAGCAGTTCTTC | CASTTGGGHNEQFF | TRBV2 | TRBD2 | TRBJ2-1 | NA
TGTGCCAGCAGTCTTTTACAACAAGCTTTCTTT | CASSLLQQAFF | TRBV2 | NA | TRBJ1-1 | NA
TGTGCCAGCAGCCTCAATGAAGGGACAGGGAGGGGAAAACTGTTTTTT | CASSLNEGTGRGKLFF | TRBV9 | TRBD1 | TRBJ1-4 | NA
TGCGCCAGCAGCCAACCCGGGACAGCAAACTACGAGCAGTACTTC | CASSQPGTANYEQYF | TRBV4-1 | TRBD1 | TRBJ2-7 | NA
TGTGCCAGCAGCGGCCTCGGACTAGCGGGAGGCCGGGAGCAGTTCTTC | CASSGLGLAGGREQFF | TRBV9 | TRBD2 | TRBJ2-1 | NA
TGCAGTGCTAGTAAGGGGGGTGATGAGCAGTTCTTC | CSASKGGDEQFF | TRBV20-1 | NA | TRBJ2-1 | few
TGCGCCAGCAGCTTGGGGACTAGCGGGAGAGTCAATGAGCAGTTCTTC | CASSLGTSGRVNEQFF | TRBV5-1 | TRBD2 | TRBJ2-1 | NA
TGTGCCAGCAGCCCCGGCCCCGGGGCAAGCCACTTT | CASSPGPGASHF | TRBV13 | NA | TRBJ1-6 | NA
TGTGCCAGCAGTTACAACAAGGCTGGCTACACCTTC | CASSYNKAGYTF | TRBV6-2/TRBV6-3 | NA | TRBJ1-2 | NA
TGTGCCAGCAGCTTAGTCAGGGGAGGGCGAGAGACCCAGTACTTC | CASSLVRGGRETQYF | TRBV7-2 | NA | TRBJ2-5 | NA
TGTGCCAGCAGCTTATCAGGGTTGACCGGGGAGCTGTTTTTT | CASSLSGLTGELFF | TRBV7-9 | NA | TRBJ2-2 | NA
TGTGCCAGCAGCCAAGTAACAGGGGGCTTTGGCTACACCTTC | CASSQVTGGFGYTF | TRBV14 | TRBD1 | TRBJ1-2 | NA
TGTGCCAGCAGCTCTTTATTGGGGGTGTTTGGCTACACCTTC | CASSSLLGVFGYTF | TRBV5-4 | NA | TRBJ1-2 | NA